This record concerns one T cell receptor beta chain sequence. This sample is part of a study of T cell changes during pregnancy in multiple sclerosis. CDR3 length: 17 residues. Trimming took 5 bases from V and 4 from J; bases not matched to a gene: 7. Germline CDR1 reads SGHVS; CDR2 reads FQNEAQ. The data were produced by immunoSEQ multiplex PCR, yet TCRdb's version contains in-frame clones alone and is incomplete. The sample has about 87,000 clones; 80% to 95% are singletons. Specimen: peripheral blood, collected in the third trimester of pregnancy. This clonotype was sampled from a female donor in good health, enrolled as a control in a pregnancy study. The V and J genes are TRBV7-8 and TRBJ2-1; 14 nucleotides align to TRBD2. CDR3 sequence reads: CASSLGLAGEAYNEQFF. The DNA for the CDR3 is TGTGCCAGCAGCCTGGGACTAGCGGGAGAGGCATACAATGAGCAGTTCTTC.